What follows are 13 T cell receptor beta chains derived from one specimen sequenced in a study of CD8+ T cells in alopecia areata. Sequencing relied on a cDNA template that was reverse transcribed from extracted RNA. Assay used: immunoSEQ multiplex PCR; TCRdb lists only in-frame clones, some missing. The sample shows some 170,000 clones, 63% of them seen only once. The sample was CD4+ T cells sorted from blood, taken at week 0. The receptors originated from a human donor with alopecia areata.

J is TRBJ2-7 and V is TRBV29-1; D is unresolved. The V end was cut by 4 bases, the J end by 1 base, with 14 bases between. The germline CDR1 and CDR2 sequences are SQVTM and ANQGSEA. The CDR3 runs 14 residues. CDR3 coding DNA: TGCAGCGTTGGTCGTGGGATACAGTCCTACGAGCAGTACTTC. Encoded protein: CSVGRGIQSYEQYF.

This chain uses TRBV7-2 with TRBJ1-1; TRBD1 matches 9 bases. J lost 6 bases, V lost 5 bases, and 10 bases had no gene match. The CDR3 runs 15 residues. Germline lookup yields CDR1 SGHTA and CDR2 FQGNSA. The CDR3: CASSQRTGGSAEAFF. The CDR3 nucleotides read TGTGCCAGCAGCCAGCGTACAGGGGGCAGCGCTGAAGCTTTCTTT.

V and J are TRBV6-5 and TRBJ1-1; D uncertain. The CDR3 length is 13 residues. V was shortened by 2 bases and J by 2 bases, with 6 bases between the two germline ends. The germline V gene has CDR1 MNHEY and CDR2 SVGAGI. The DNA for the CDR3 is TGTGCCAGCAGTTACGACGGAAACACTGAAGCTTTCTTT. This codes for CASSYDGNTEAFF.

This clone has more than one count but fewer than ten. CDR3 DNA: TGTGCCAGCTCACCTCCGACAGGGCAAAATTCACCCCTCCACTTT. Protein product: CASSPPTGQNSPLHF. The J gene is TRBJ1-6, the V gene TRBV18, with 7 bases lining up with TRBD1. J gave up 7 bases and V 3 bases, and 6 bases lay outside the gene matches. Germline CDR1 KGHSH, CDR2 LQKENI. This CDR3 comprises 15 residues.

The V and J genes are TRBV10-1 and TRBJ2-5; 10 nucleotides align to TRBD2. After removal of 10 bases from V and 5 bases from J, the junction contained 10 bases not matched to a gene. This CDR3 is 14 amino acids long. From germline, CDR1 is WNHNN and CDR2 SYGVQD (reference sequence). This CDR3 is CANIAGGPRETQYF. As DNA, the CDR3 is TGCGCCAACATAGCGGGGGGCCCCCGGGAGACCCAGTACTTC.

This clone was counted between two and nine times. The sample holds other DNA sequences that translate to the same CDR3. The CDR3 DNA sequence: TGCAGCGTTAGACCTGGAGGGAACACTGAAGCTTTCTTT. It translates to CSVRPGGNTEAFF. The rearrangement links TRBV29-1 to TRBJ1-1; D is unresolved. V shed 5 bases and J shed 1 base, with 11 bases lying between them. CDR3 length: 13 amino acids. The germline gives CDR1 SQVTM, CDR2 ANQGSEA.

CDR3 bases: TGCAGCGCCTCACAGGGGGGCGAGCAGTACTTC. Translated, it gives CSASQGGEQYF. This chain links TRBV29-1 with TRBJ2-7; 8 nucleotides align to TRBD1. V was clipped by 7 bases and J by 6 bases; unmatched bases: 5. This CDR3 comprises 11 residues. Germline V gene lookup returns CDR1 SQVTM and CDR2 ANQGSEA.

Details on this clone: At the DNA level, this CDR3 is encoded by other sequences in the same sample as well. The chain carries TRBV6-4 and TRBJ2-3; D unresolved. Germline V lookup: CDR1 MRHNA, CDR2 SNTAGT. The V end lost 0 bases, the J end lost 1 base, and 5 bases lay between the germline ends. This CDR3 has 14 residues. The CDR3 sequence: CASSDSGGTDTQYF. For the CDR3, the DNA is TGTGCCAGCAGTGACTCGGGCGGCACAGATACGCAGTATTTT.

V is TRBV5-6 and J is TRBJ2-5; D is ambiguous. The CDR3 runs to 13 residues. V lost 4 bases and J 5 bases, leaving 12 bases between the germline ends. The germline V gene encodes CDR1 SGHDT and CDR2 YYEEEE. The CDR3 DNA reads TGTGCCAGCAGCCCAAACCCCGAGGAGACCCAGTACTTC. This translates into CASSPNPEETQYF.

This sequence joins TRBV5-1 and TRBJ2-7, with D hard to call. From germline, CDR1 is SGHRS and CDR2 YFSETQ. V lost 0 bases to trimming and J lost 5 bases, with 12 bases between them. The CDR3 spans 14 residues. The CDR3 reads CASSLAGQANEQYF. DNA for the CDR3: TGCGCCAGCAGCTTGGCCGGCCAAGCCAACGAGCAGTACTTC.

This sequence joins TRBV14 and TRBJ2-1, with TRBD2 identical over 7 bases. V lost 3 bases, J lost 10 bases, and 9 bases stayed unmatched. The CDR3 length is 14 residues. Germline lookup yields CDR1 SGHDN and CDR2 FVKESK. The CDR3 region has the DNA TGTGCCAGCAGCCAGCCGGGACTACCGTTCGAGCAGTTCTTC. Protein product: CASSQPGLPFEQFF.

The rearrangement joins TRBV7-2 to TRBJ2-7, with 11 bases lining up with TRBD2. Germline CDR1 reads SGHTA; CDR2 reads FQGNSA. With 6 bases clipped from V and 1 base from J, the junction kept 5 bases outside the gene matches. This CDR3 region has 15 residues. The CDR3 nucleotides read TGTGCCAGCAGGCGCGGGACTAGCGGATCCTACGAGCAGTACTTC. It codes for CASRRGTSGSYEQYF.

V usage is TRBV4-3 and J usage is TRBJ1-2; D may be TRBD1 (5 bases). The CDR3 spans 14 residues. V lost 3 bases and J lost 7, with 15 bases in between. The V gene's germline CDR1 is LGHNA and CDR2 YSLEER. The DNA for the CDR3 is TGCGCCAGCAGCCAGGCTTTGGGACTAGGTGGCTACACCTTC. As protein: CASSQALGLGGYTF.